Given below is one TCR beta chain in context. Germline values: CDR1 LNHNV, CDR2 YYDKDF (reference sequence). The CDR3 has 19 residues. Trimming pared 8 bases from V and 7 bases from J, leaving 32 bases between. The data were obtained in a study of technical replicates of blood from several donors. Here immunoSEQ multiplex PCR was the method, and the copy in TCRdb shows in-frame clones only, minus some. There are about 85,000 clones in the sample; about 95% occur only once, and 0.25% lies in the top ten. The chain is built from TRBV15 and TRBJ1-4; D remains unclear. The clonotype originates from a human donor in good health. The specimen was T cells isolated from PBMCs. The CDR3 DNA reads as TGTGCCACCGCTACCCCCAAACAAGACGTCCGACACTTAACTGAAAAACTGTTTTTT. It is translated as CATATPKQDVRHLTEKLFF.